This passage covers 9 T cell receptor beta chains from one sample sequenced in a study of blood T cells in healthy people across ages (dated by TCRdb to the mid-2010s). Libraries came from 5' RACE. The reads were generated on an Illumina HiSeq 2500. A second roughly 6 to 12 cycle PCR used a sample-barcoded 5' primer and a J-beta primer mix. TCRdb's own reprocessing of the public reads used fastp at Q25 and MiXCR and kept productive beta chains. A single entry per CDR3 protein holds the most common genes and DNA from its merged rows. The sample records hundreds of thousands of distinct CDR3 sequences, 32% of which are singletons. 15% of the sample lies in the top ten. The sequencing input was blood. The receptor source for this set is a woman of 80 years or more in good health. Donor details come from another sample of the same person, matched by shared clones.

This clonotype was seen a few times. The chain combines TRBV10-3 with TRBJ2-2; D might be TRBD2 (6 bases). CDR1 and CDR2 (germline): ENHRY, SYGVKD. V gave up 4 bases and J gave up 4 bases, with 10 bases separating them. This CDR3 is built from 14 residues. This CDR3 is CAISAGVSTGELFF. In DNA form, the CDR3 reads TGTGCCATCAGTGCGGGGGTGAGCACCGGGGAGCTGTTTTTT.

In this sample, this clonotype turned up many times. In nucleotides, the CDR3 is TGCAGTGCTCCCTGGACAGCTAGCACAGATACGCAGTATTTT. Translation gives CSAPWTASTDTQYF. V usage is TRBV20-1 and J usage is TRBJ2-3; TRBD1 is a possible D gene (6 bases). V lost 5 bases and J lost 0, with 12 bases in between. The CDR3 has 14 amino acids. The germline CDR1 and CDR2 sequences are DFQATT and SNEGSKA (reference sequence).

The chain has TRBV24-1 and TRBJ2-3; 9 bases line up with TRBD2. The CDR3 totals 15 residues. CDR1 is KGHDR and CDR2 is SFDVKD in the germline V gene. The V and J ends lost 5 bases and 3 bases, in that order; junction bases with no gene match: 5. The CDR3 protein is CATSVVAGATDTQYF. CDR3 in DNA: TGTGCCACCAGTGTAGTAGCGGGGGCAACAGATACGCAGTATTTT.

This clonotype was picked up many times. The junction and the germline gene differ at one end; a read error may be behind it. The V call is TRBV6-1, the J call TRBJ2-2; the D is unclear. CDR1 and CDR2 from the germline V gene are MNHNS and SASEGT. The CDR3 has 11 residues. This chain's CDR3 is CASCELRELFF. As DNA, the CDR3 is TGTGCCAGCTGTGAGTTAAGGGAGCTGTTTTTT.

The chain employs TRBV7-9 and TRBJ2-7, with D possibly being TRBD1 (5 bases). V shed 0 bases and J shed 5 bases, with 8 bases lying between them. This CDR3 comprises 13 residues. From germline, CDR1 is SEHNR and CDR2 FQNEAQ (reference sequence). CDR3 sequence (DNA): TGTGCCAGCAGCTTAGCGGGGCTGGACGAGCAGTACTTC. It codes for CASSLAGLDEQYF. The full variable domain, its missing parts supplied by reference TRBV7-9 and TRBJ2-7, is DTGVSQNPRHKITKRGQNVTFRCDPISEHNRLYWYRQTLGQGPEFLTYFQNEAQLEKSRLLSDRFSAERPKGSFSTLEIQRTEQGDSAMYLCASSLAGLDEQYFGPGTRLTVT.

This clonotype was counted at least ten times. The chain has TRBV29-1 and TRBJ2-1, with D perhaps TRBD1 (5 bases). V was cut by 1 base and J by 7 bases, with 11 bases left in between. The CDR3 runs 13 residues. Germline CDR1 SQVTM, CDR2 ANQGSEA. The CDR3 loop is CSVEVGALNEQFF. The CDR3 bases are TGCAGCGTTGAAGTAGGGGCGCTAAATGAGCAGTTCTTC.

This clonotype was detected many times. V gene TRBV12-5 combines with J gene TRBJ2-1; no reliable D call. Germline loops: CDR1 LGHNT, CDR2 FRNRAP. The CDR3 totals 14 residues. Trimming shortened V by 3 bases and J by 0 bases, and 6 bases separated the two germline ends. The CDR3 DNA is TGTGCTAGTGGTTTCGGTGCCTCCTACAATGAGCAGTTCTTC. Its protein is CASGFGASYNEQFF.

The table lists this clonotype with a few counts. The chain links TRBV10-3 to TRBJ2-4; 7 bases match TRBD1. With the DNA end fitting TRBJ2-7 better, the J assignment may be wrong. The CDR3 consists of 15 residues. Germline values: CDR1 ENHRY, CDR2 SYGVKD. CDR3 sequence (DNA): TGTGCCATCAGTGAGGGACAGGCGGTTGCCTACGAGCAGTACTTC. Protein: CAISEGQAVAYEQYF.

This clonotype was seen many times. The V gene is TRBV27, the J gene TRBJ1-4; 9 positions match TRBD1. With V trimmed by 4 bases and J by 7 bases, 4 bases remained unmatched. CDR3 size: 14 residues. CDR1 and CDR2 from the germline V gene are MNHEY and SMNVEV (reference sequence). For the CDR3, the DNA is TGTGCCAGCAGTTCTCGGGACAGGGCTGAAAAACTGTTTTTT. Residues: CASSSRDRAEKLFF.